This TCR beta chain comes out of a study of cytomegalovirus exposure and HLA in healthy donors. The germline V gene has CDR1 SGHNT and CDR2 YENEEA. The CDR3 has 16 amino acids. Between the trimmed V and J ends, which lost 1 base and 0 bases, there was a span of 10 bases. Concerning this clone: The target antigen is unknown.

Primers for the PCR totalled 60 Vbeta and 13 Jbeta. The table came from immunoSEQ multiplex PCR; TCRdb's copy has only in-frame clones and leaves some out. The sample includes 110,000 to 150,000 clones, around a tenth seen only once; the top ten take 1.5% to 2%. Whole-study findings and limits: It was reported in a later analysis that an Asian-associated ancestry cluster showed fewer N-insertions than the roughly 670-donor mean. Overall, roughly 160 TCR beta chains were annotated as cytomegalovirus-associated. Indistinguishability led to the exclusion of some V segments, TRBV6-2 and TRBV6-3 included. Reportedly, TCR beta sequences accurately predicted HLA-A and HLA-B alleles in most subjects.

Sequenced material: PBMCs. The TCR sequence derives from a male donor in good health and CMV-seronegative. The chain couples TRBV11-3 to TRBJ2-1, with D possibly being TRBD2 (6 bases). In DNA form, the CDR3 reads TGTGCCAGCAGCTTAGGCGGGGTCGGCTCCTACAATGAGCAGTTCTTC. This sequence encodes CASSLGGVGSYNEQFF.